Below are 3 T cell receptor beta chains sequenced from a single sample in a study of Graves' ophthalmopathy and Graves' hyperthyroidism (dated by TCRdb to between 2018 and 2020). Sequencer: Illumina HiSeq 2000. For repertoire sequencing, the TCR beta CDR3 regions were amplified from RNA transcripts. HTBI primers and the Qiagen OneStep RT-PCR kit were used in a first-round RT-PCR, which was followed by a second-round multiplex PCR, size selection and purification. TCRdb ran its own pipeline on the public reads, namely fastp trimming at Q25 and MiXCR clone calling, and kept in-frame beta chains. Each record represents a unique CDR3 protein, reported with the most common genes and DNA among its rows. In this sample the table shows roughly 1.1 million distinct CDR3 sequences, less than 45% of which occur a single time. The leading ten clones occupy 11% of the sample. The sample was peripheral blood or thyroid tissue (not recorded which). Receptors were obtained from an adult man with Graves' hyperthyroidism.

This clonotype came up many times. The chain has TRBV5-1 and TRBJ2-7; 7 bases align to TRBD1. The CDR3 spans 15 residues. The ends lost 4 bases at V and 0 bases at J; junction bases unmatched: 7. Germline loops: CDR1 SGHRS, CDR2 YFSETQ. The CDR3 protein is CASSKKTGSSYEQYF. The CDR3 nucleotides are TGCGCCAGCAGCAAAAAGACAGGGAGCTCCTACGAGCAGTACTTC.

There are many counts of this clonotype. CDR3 loop: CASSPRTLPAYEQYF. The CDR3 coding sequence is TGTGCCAGCAGCCCTAGGACGCTGCCTGCCTACGAGCAGTACTTC. The chain couples TRBV7-6 to TRBJ2-7; D not resolved. CDR3 length: 15 residues. Germline values: CDR1 SGHVS, CDR2 FNYEAQ. V was pared by 5 bases and J by 2 bases, with 16 bases between. The whole variable domain, remainder taken from reference TRBV7-6 and TRBJ2-7, is GAGVSQSPRYKVTKRGQDVALRCDPISGHVSLYWYRQALGQGPEFLTYFNYEAQQDKSGLPNDRFSAERPEGSISTLTIQRTEQRDSAMYRCASSPRTLPAYEQYFGPGTRLTVT.

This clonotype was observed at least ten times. Here the CDR3 reads CASSSPRTADGYTF. In DNA, the CDR3 is TGTGCCAGCAGCTCCCCCCGGACAGCTGATGGCTACACCTTC. V is TRBV7-9 and J is TRBJ1-2; D might be TRBD1 (6 bases). The CDR3 spans 14 residues. V lost 4 bases to trimming and J lost 6 bases, with 15 bases between them. Germline V CDR1 and CDR2: SEHNR, FQNEAQ (reference sequence).